Presented here are 10 T cell receptor beta chains from one specimen sequenced in a study of cytomegalovirus exposure and HLA in healthy donors. The PCR was carried out with 60 Vbeta primers and 13 Jbeta primers. The table came from immunoSEQ multiplex PCR; TCRdb's copy has only in-frame clones and leaves some out. The sample consists of some 95,000 clones, 65% to 80% of them appearing once. Specimen: PBMCs. All receptors derive from a woman aged 18 to 35 in good health and CMV-seropositive.

The gene calls are TRBV5-4 and TRBJ2-3; 7 nucleotides agree with TRBD2. The CDR3 sequence is 12 residues long. The V gene end was trimmed by 5 bases and the J gene end by 6 bases; junction bases not matched to a gene: 3. CDR1 and CDR2 (germline): SGHNT, YYREEE (reference sequence). The CDR3 protein is CASRGGEDTQYF. In DNA form, the CDR3 reads TGTGCCAGCAGGGGGGGGGAGGATACGCAGTATTTT. The complete variable domain, with remaining parts taken from reference TRBV5-4 and TRBJ2-3, reads ETGVTQSPTHLIKTRGQQVTLRCSSQSGHNTVSWYQQALGQGPQFIFQYYREEENGRGNFPPRFSGLQFPNYSSELNVNALELDDSALYLCASRGGEDTQYFGPGTRLTVL.

J is TRBJ1-1 and V is TRBV4-3; the match to TRBD1 covers 7 bases. Germline CDR1 reads LGHNA; CDR2 reads YSLEER. This CDR3 contains 15 residues. The V segment lost 0 bases and the J segment 2 bases; nucleotides outside the gene matches: 3. CDR3: CASSQDEGANTEAFF. DNA for the CDR3: TGCGCCAGCAGCCAAGATGAGGGGGCCAACACTGAAGCTTTCTTT.

A few counts support this clone. The rearrangement joins TRBV9 to TRBJ1-2; 7 bases are a match to TRBD1. From germline, CDR1 is SGDLS and CDR2 YYNGEE. V lost 3 bases and J lost 2; bases outside the gene matches: 4. This CDR3 region has 14 residues. CDR3 sequence: CASSAGDSNYGYTF. CDR3 DNA: TGTGCCAGCAGCGCCGGGGACAGCAACTATGGCTACACCTTC.

The genes are TRBV7-9 and TRBJ1-5; possibly TRBD1 for D (6 bases). Germline CDR1 and CDR2: SEHNR and FQNEAQ (reference sequence). V gave up 7 bases and J gave up 2 bases, with 12 bases separating them. CDR3 size: 14 residues. CDR3 coding DNA: TGTGCCAGCACCAGGGGAGAAGGCAATCAGCCCCAGCATTTT. Protein sequence: CASTRGEGNQPQHF.

V usage is TRBV27 and J usage is TRBJ2-1, with 8 positions matching TRBD1. J was trimmed by 12 bases and V by 4 bases; bases with no gene match: 8. The length of the CDR3 is 13 residues. Germline lookup yields CDR1 MNHEY and CDR2 SMNVEV (reference sequence). The CDR3 loop reads CASSSGQAQGQFF. The CDR3 nucleotides read TGTGCCAGCAGTTCGGGACAGGCCCAAGGGCAGTTCTTC.

V is TRBV7-9 and J is TRBJ1-1, with D possibly TRBD1 on 6 matching bases. The CDR3 extends over 15 amino acids. Trimming took 3 bases from V and 4 from J, leaving 15 bases between them. Germline V gene data show CDR1 as SEHNR and CDR2 as FQNEAQ (reference sequence). CDR3 bases: TGTGCCAGCAGCTTGTTGGGGGGGCGGAGCACTGAAGCTTTCTTT. Its protein product is CASSLLGGRSTEAFF.

This rearrangement joins TRBV7-3 to TRBJ1-6, with TRBD1 matching over 10 bases. With 3 bases clipped from V and 8 bases from J, the junction kept 4 bases outside the gene matches. Germline V gene data show CDR1 as SGHTA and CDR2 as FQGTGA. The CDR3 totals 15 residues. This CDR3 is CASSFGTGVDSPLHF. The CDR3 DNA is TGTGCCAGCAGCTTTGGGACAGGGGTGGATTCACCCCTCCACTTT.

The chain joins TRBV7-9 to TRBJ2-1, with 7 nucleotides matching TRBD2. V lost 1 base to trimming and J lost 15 bases; unmatched junction nucleotides: 6. Germline CDR1 is SEHNR and CDR2 is FQNEAQ (reference sequence). The CDR3 consists of 12 residues. The CDR3 spells CASSLDAGEWFF. The CDR3 DNA is TGTGCCAGCAGCTTAGATGCGGGAGAGTGGTTCTTC.

The chain couples TRBV29-1 to TRBJ2-5; D is perhaps TRBD2 (7 bases). Trimming pared 2 bases from V and 0 bases from J, leaving 16 bases between. Germline-derived CDR1 and CDR2 are SQVTM and ANQGSEA. The CDR3 is 16 amino acids. CDR3 region: CSVEIEKGGDQETQYF. CDR3 nucleotide sequence: TGCAGCGTTGAAATCGAAAAGGGGGGGGACCAAGAGACCCAGTACTTC. Using reference TRBV29-1 and TRBJ2-5 for the parts outside the CDR3, the full variable domain is SAVISQKPSRDICQRGTSLTIQCQVDSQVTMMFWYRQQPGQSLTLIATANQGSEATYESGFVIDKFPISRPNLTFSTLTVSNMSPEDSSIYLCSVEIEKGGDQETQYFGPGTRLLVL.

The table lists this clone with a few counts. V and J are TRBV11-2 and TRBJ1-5, with TRBD1 as a possible D gene (5 bases). The CDR3 consists of 14 residues. Trimming stripped 5 bases from V and 7 bases from J, with 15 bases between. Germline values: CDR1 SGHAT, CDR2 FQNNGV. The CDR3 DNA reads as TGTGCCAGCAGCCCGGCAGGGAATCGACAGCCCCAGCATTTT. Residues: CASSPAGNRQPQHF.